The 4 T cell receptor beta chains below all came from one sample that was sequenced in a study of T-cell memory formation after mild COVID-19. TCRdb re-derived calls from the 5' RACE reads in MiXCR, one entry per CDR3 protein. The table lists some 110,000 distinct CDR3 sequences, about 18% of them singletons. Sequenced sample: PBMCs or a T cell subset sorted from them (not recorded which). The source of these receptors is an adult woman who had mild COVID-19 (a few samples of this study predate the infection). Cell type and time point are not known.

The chain links TRBV9 to TRBJ2-7, with a weak D call TRBD1 (7 bases). Germline loops: CDR1 SGDLS, CDR2 YYNGEE. The CDR3 loop spans 16 amino acids. V was trimmed by 4 bases and J by 3 bases, leaving 20 bases between them. CDR3 loop: CASSPPGGSSIYEQYF. The CDR3 DNA follows: TGTGCCAGCAGCCCGCCAGGGGGGTCGTCCATCTACGAGCAGTACTTC. The whole variable domain, filled in from reference TRBV9 and TRBJ2-7, reads DSGVTQTPKHLITATGQRVTLRCSPRSGDLSVYWYQQSLDQGLQFLIQYYNGEERAKGNILERFSAQQFPDLHSELNLSSLELGDSALYFCASSPPGGSSIYEQYFGPGTRLTVT.

Here the CDR3 reads CASSGGQNLYSNQPQHF. The CDR3 DNA reads TGTGCCAGCAGCGGGGGACAGAACTTATATAGCAATCAGCCCCAGCATTTT. V and J are TRBV6-2 or TRBV6-3 and TRBJ1-5; 7 positions agree with TRBD1. Trimming cost V 6 bases and J 0 bases; bases outside gene matches: 11. The CDR3 length is 17 residues. Germline-derived CDR1 and CDR2 are MNHEY and SVGEGT.

This clonotype was found a few times. V gene TRBV6-5 combines with J gene TRBJ1-1, with 10 positions matching TRBD1. From germline, CDR1 is MNHEY and CDR2 SVGAGI. After removal of 6 bases from V and 4 bases from J, the junction contained 8 bases not matched to a gene. The length of the CDR3 is 15 residues. The CDR3 region has the DNA TGTGCCAGCAGCCCTCAGGACAGGGGGGGCACTGAAGCTTTCTTT. This codes for CASSPQDRGGTEAFF.

This rearrangement joins TRBV7-8 to TRBJ2-6, with 12 nucleotides matching TRBD2. Trimming at V came to 5 bases and at J to 0 bases, leaving 14 bases not matched to a gene. CDR3 size: 21 residues. CDR1 is SGHVS and CDR2 is FQNEAQ in the germline V gene. The CDR3 bases are TGTGCCAGCAGCCCGCATCCCCGACTAGCGGGAGACCGCTCTGGGGCCAACGTCCTGACTTTC. Translation: CASSPHPRLAGDRSGANVLTF.